These T cell receptor beta chains were read from a single sample in a study of T cells in Graves' hyperthyroidism and ophthalmopathy. TCRdb reprocessed the multiplex PCR reads with MiXCR, giving one entry per CDR3 protein. The sample has 500,000 or so distinct CDR3 sequences; about 16% are singletons. The sample consisted of blood. The receptors were gathered from a woman in her twenties or thirties with Graves' ophthalmopathy. The conserved cysteine and the conserved F or W are not part of the CDR3 here. Fields, in order: J gene, V gene, CDR3 protein.

j_call: TRBJ1-2
v_call: TRBV4-3
cdr3_aa: ASSQEGGSFNGYT

j_call: TRBJ1-4
v_call: TRBV29-1
cdr3_aa: SVWGTGNEKLF

j_call: TRBJ2-2
v_call: TRBV5-5
cdr3_aa: ASSFLAGERGTGELF

j_call: TRBJ2-3
v_call: TRBV7-9
cdr3_aa: ASSLGLGGDTQY

j_call: TRBJ2-1
v_call: TRBV24-1
cdr3_aa: ATTAGGLGNEQF

j_call: TRBJ2-5
v_call: TRBV4-1
cdr3_aa: ASSQVPRETQY

j_call: TRBJ2-7
v_call: TRBV7-2
cdr3_aa: ASSLTGGGLEQY

j_call: TRBJ2-3
v_call: TRBV18
cdr3_aa: ASSLRKVTGTTDTQY

j_call: TRBJ1-5
v_call: TRBV28
cdr3_aa: ASSLVFQPQH

j_call: TRBJ1-3
v_call: TRBV29-1
cdr3_aa: SVDLPGLGNTIY

j_call: TRBJ2-3
v_call: TRBV6-5
cdr3_aa: ASSYPRDTYTDTQY

j_call: TRBJ2-1
v_call: TRBV28
cdr3_aa: ASSGLTGSSEQF

j_call: TRBJ1-5
v_call: TRBV7-9
cdr3_aa: ASSSSRNQPQH

j_call: TRBJ2-1
v_call: TRBV7-2
cdr3_aa: ASSAGLAPF

j_call: TRBJ2-3
v_call: TRBV28
cdr3_aa: ASGAPSTDTQY

j_call: TRBJ1-3
v_call: TRBV2
cdr3_aa: ASGGGNTIY

j_call: TRBJ2-5
v_call: TRBV2
cdr3_aa: ASSALDAEGTQY

j_call: TRBJ2-3
v_call: TRBV30
cdr3_aa: AWTGDGDTQY

j_call: TRBJ1-3
v_call: TRBV12-3/TRBV12-4
cdr3_aa: ASSPRGGASGNTIY

j_call: TRBJ2-3
v_call: TRBV27
cdr3_aa: ASSSPSSGTDTDTQY

j_call: TRBJ2-1
v_call: TRBV4-2
cdr3_aa: ASSQEIDSNEQF

j_call: TRBJ1-1
v_call: TRBV13
cdr3_aa: ASSLFQEGYPMNTEAF

j_call: TRBJ2-3
v_call: TRBV5-1
cdr3_aa: ASSLAGTSGRASTDTQY

j_call: TRBJ2-2
v_call: TRBV20-1
cdr3_aa: SARTGLTAGELF

j_call: TRBJ2-7
v_call: TRBV28
cdr3_aa: ASGGGGRGAYEQY

j_call: TRBJ1-5
v_call: TRBV20-1
cdr3_aa: SVGDTGDNQPQH

j_call: TRBJ2-1
v_call: TRBV7-9
cdr3_aa: ASSPWTGVAYNEQF

j_call: TRBJ2-1
v_call: TRBV20-1
cdr3_aa: SARGLAGRHEQF

j_call: TRBJ2-5
v_call: TRBV28
cdr3_aa: ASRNRGSPQETQY

j_call: TRBJ2-7
v_call: TRBV20-1
cdr3_aa: SARARRDRGQWEQY

j_call: TRBJ1-5
v_call: TRBV24-1
cdr3_aa: ATSEGPQPQH

j_call: TRBJ2-3
v_call: TRBV20-1
cdr3_aa: SARSGTSTDTQY

j_call: TRBJ2-3
v_call: TRBV4-3
cdr3_aa: ASSQDGPTSSTDTQY

j_call: TRBJ2-5
v_call: TRBV20-1
cdr3_aa: SASRQGWGETQY

j_call: TRBJ2-1
v_call: TRBV12-3/TRBV12-4
cdr3_aa: ASSSLALVNEQF

j_call: TRBJ2-1
v_call: TRBV4-3
cdr3_aa: ASSHERQGGDNEQF

j_call: TRBJ2-4
v_call: TRBV30
cdr3_aa: AWSVLGSWGAKNIQY

j_call: TRBJ1-2
v_call: TRBV7-3
cdr3_aa: ASSSDPWGNYGYT

j_call: TRBJ1-1
v_call: TRBV7-9
cdr3_aa: ASSLVRGILMDTEAF

j_call: TRBJ1-1
v_call: TRBV12-3/TRBV12-4
cdr3_aa: ASTAGTSNTEAF

j_call: TRBJ2-7
v_call: TRBV28
cdr3_aa: ASSFPKGFSNEQY

j_call: TRBJ2-7
v_call: TRBV7-9
cdr3_aa: ASSLVGRPYEQY

j_call: TRBJ2-7
v_call: TRBV25-1
cdr3_aa: ASSWREGYEQY

j_call: TRBJ2-1
v_call: TRBV24-1
cdr3_aa: ATSDPQRTSVISSGQF

j_call: TRBJ1-2
v_call: TRBV2
cdr3_aa: ASSAEKGSNYGYT

j_call: TRBJ2-1
v_call: TRBV6-1
cdr3_aa: ASSSLAGGPVNEQF

j_call: TRBJ1-2
v_call: TRBV27
cdr3_aa: ASSLQKQGSGYT

j_call: TRBJ1-2
v_call: TRBV3-1
cdr3_aa: ASTGLRKDNYGYT

j_call: TRBJ1-1
v_call: TRBV29-1
cdr3_aa: SVERDREDTEAF

j_call: TRBJ2-5
v_call: TRBV20-1
cdr3_aa: SAKTGANYQETQY

j_call: TRBJ2-1
v_call: TRBV9
cdr3_aa: ASSVSIYNEQF

j_call: TRBJ1-4
v_call: TRBV20-1
cdr3_aa: SARDQTRDRVVLTNEKLF

j_call: TRBJ2-1
v_call: TRBV3-1
cdr3_aa: ASSQDRGTDEQF

j_call: TRBJ2-7
v_call: TRBV4-2
cdr3_aa: ASSQGMGQGSYEQY

j_call: TRBJ2-1
v_call: TRBV20-1
cdr3_aa: SAQEGEVRNEQF

j_call: TRBJ2-7
v_call: TRBV28
cdr3_aa: ASSRAYEQY

j_call: TRBJ1-2
v_call: TRBV9
cdr3_aa: ASSPYGGSEGDGYT

j_call: TRBJ2-5
v_call: TRBV7-2
cdr3_aa: ASSQGLAAQETQY

j_call: TRBJ2-1
v_call: TRBV3-1
cdr3_aa: ASSQDPTRNEQF

j_call: TRBJ2-7
v_call: TRBV29-1
cdr3_aa: SVGQSYEQY